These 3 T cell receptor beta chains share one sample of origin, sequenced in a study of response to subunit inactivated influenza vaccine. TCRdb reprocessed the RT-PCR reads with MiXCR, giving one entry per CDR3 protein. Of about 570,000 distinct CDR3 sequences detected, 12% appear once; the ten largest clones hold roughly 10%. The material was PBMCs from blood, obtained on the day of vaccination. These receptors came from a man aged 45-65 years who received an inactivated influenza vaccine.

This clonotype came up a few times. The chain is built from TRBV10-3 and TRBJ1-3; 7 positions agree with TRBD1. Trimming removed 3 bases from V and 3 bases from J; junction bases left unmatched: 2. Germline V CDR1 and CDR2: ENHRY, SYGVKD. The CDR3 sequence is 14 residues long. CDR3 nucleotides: TGTGCCATCAGTGAAGACAGGGTTGGAAACACCATATATTTT. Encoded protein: CAISEDRVGNTIYF.

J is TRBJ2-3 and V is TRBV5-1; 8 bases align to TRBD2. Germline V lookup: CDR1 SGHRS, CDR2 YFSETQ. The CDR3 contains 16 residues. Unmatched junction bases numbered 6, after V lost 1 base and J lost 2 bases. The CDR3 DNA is TGCGCCAGCAGCTTGACTACTAGCGGACCCACAGATACGCAGTATTTT. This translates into CASSLTTSGPTDTQYF.

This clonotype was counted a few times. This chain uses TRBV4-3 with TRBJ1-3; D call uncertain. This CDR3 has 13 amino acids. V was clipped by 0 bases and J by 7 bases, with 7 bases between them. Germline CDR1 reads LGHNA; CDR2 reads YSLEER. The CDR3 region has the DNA TGCGCCAGCAGCCAAGATTTCGTGAACACCATATATTTT. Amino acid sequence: CASSQDFVNTIYF.